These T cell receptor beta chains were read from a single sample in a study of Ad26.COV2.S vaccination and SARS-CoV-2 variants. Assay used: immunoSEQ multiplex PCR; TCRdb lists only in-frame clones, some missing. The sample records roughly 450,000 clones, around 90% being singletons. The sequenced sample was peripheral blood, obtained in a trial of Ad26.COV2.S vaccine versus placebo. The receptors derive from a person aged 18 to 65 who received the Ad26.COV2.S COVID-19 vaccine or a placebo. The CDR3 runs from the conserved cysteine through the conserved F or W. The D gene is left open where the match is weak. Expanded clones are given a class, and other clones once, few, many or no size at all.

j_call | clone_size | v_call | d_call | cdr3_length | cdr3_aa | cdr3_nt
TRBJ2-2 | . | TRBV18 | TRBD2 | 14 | CASSSGTTTGELFF | TGTGCCAGCTCATCCGGGACTACTACCGGGGAGCTGTTTTTT
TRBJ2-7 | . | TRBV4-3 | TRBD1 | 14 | CASSTQTGPYEQYF | TGCGCCAGCAGCACCCAGACAGGGCCCTACGAGCAGTACTTC
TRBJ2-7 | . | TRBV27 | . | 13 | CASSLSPTYEQYF | TGTGCCAGCAGTTTATCACCAACCTACGAGCAGTACTTC
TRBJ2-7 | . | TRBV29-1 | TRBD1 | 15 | CSVAGDRASSYEQYF | TGCAGCGTTGCGGGCGACAGGGCGAGCTCCTACGAGCAGTACTTC
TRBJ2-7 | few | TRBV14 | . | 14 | CASSQNHRSWEQYF | TGTGCCAGCAGCCAAAACCACAGATCTTGGGAGCAGTACTTC
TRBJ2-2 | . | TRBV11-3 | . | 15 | CASSRGTVNTGELFF | TGTGCCAGCAGCCGGGGGACAGTTAACACCGGGGAGCTGTTTTTT
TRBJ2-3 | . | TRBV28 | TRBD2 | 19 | CASSPSGTSGTTNTDTQYF | TGTGCCAGCAGCCCCTCCGGGACTAGCGGGACCACGAACACAGATACGCAGTATTTT
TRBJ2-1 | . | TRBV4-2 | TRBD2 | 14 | CASSHAGLRGEQFF | TGTGCCAGCAGCCACGCGGGACTACGGGGTGAGCAGTTCTTC
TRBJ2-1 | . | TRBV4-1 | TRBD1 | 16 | CASSVAPGQEYNEQFF | TGCGCCAGCAGCGTTGCCCCGGGACAGGAGTACAATGAGCAGTTCTTC
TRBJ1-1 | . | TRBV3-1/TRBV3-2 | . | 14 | CASSPGTKNTEAFF | TGTGCCAGCAGCCCTGGAACAAAGAACACTGAAGCTTTCTTT
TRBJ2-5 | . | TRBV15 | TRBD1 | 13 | CATSNRGSETQYF | TGTGCCACCAGCAACAGGGGGTCGGAGACCCAGTACTTC
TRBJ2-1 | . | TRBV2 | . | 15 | CASSGGGRSYNEQFF | TGTGCCAGCAGTGGTGGGGGAAGATCCTACAATGAGCAGTTCTTC
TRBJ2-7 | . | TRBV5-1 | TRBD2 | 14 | CASSQQAGRDEQYF | TGCGCCAGCAGCCAGCAAGCGGGGAGGGACGAGCAGTACTTC
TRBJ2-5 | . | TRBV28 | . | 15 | CASSLFRGTQETQYF | TGTGCCAGCAGTTTATTTCGCGGGACCCAAGAGACCCAGTACTTC
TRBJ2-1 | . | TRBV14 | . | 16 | CASSPDLALGSNEQFF | TGTGCCAGCAGCCCGGACTTAGCGTTAGGGTCCAATGAGCAGTTCTTC
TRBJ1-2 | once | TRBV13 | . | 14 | CASSLVGGPYGYTF | TGTGCCAGCAGCTTAGTAGGGGGACCCTATGGCTACACCTTC